This T cell receptor beta chain is from a study of response to subunit inactivated influenza vaccine. Using its own MiXCR run on the RT-PCR reads, TCRdb lists one record per CDR3 protein. This table holds roughly 700,000 distinct CDR3 sequences, about 15% found once. The receptor was isolated from a man in his fifties who received an inactivated influenza vaccine. The sample in question was PBMCs from blood, obtained around two weeks before vaccination.

The CDR3 here is CASSAGTSGSGTDTQYF. DNA for the CDR3: TGTGCCAGCAGCGCCGGGACTAGCGGGAGTGGCACAGATACGCAGTATTTT. The chain recombines TRBV2 with TRBJ2-3, with TRBD2 identical over 14 bases. Germline V gene sequence: CDR1 SNHLY, CDR2 FYNNEI. The V and J ends lost 6 bases and 1 base, in that order; junction bases with no gene match: 6. The CDR3 has 17 amino acids.